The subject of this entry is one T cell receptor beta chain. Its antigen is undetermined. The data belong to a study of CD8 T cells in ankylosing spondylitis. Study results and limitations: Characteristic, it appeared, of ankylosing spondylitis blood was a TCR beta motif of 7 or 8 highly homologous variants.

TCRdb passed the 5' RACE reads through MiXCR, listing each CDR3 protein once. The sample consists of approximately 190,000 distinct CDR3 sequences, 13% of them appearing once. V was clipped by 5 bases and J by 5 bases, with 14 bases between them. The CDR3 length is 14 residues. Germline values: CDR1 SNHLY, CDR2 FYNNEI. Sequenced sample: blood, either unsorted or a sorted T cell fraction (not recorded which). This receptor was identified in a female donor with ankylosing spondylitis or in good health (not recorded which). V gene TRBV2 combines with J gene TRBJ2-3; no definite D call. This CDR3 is CASSTGPGVDTQYF. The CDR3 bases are TGTGCCAGCAGTACCGGACCTGGGGTAGATACGCAGTATTTT. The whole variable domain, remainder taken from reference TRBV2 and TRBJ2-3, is EPEVTQTPSHQVTQMGQEVILRCVPISNHLYFYWYRQILGQKVEFLVSFYNNEISEKSEIFDDQFSVERPDGSNFTLKIRSTKLEDSAMYFCASSTGPGVDTQYFGPGTRLTVL.